The 11 T cell receptor beta chains given below trace back to one sample, sequenced in a study of regulatory T cells in long-lasting Graves disease. Stated time point: newly diagnosed GD, antithyroid drugs for less than 3 months. RNA isolated from PBMCs was used to make the TCR library. The TCR beta library used iRepertoire HTBI primers with Arm-PCR amplification of CDR3. In TCRdb, the multiplex PCR reads were re-called with MiXCR into one record per CDR3 protein. This table holds 350,000 to 550,000 distinct CDR3 sequences, roughly 17% found once. These same records also appear under a second study, on T cells in Graves' hyperthyroidism and ophthalmopathy.

The source material was peripheral blood mononuclear cells (PBMCs), sampled at new diagnosis, from a patient treated with antithyroid drugs. Every receptor here comes from a woman aged 18-30 years with Graves disease.

On this clonotype: With only one base between it and a far larger clone, this is likely a read error. The chain carries TRBV28 and TRBJ2-1; no clear D. The CDR3 is 12 residues long. CDR1 MDHEN and CDR2 SYDVKM come from the germline V gene. The V end lost 4 bases, the J end lost 10 bases, and 11 bases lay between the germline ends. This CDR3 reads CASSSRPYEQFF. The CDR3, as DNA: TGTGCCAGCAGTTCTAGACCCTACGAGCAGTTCTTC.

This clonotype was observed many times. This chain uses TRBV11-2 with TRBJ2-5; tentative D call: TRBD2 (6 bases). Per the germline V gene, CDR1 is SGHAT and CDR2 is FQNNGV. Trimming pared 3 bases from V and 2 bases from J, leaving 13 bases between. This CDR3 contains 15 residues. The CDR3 DNA reads as TGTGCCAGCAGCTTCAATAGCGGTTCGCAAGAGACCCAGTACTTC. Encoded protein: CASSFNSGSQETQYF.

Here the CDR3 DNA reads TGTGCCAGCTCACCACGGCAGGGAAGGGGAGACAATGAGCAGTTCTTC. Translating gives CASSPRQGRGDNEQFF. V and J are TRBV18 and TRBJ2-1, with D perhaps assigned TRBD1 or TRBD2 (5 bases each). Trimming removed 1 base at V and 5 bases at J, with 15 bases between. The length of the CDR3 is 16 residues. Germline CDR1 is KGHSH and CDR2 is LQKENI.

This clonotype was seen more than once but under ten times. The chain couples TRBV2 to TRBJ2-5, with 9 bases identical to TRBD2. This CDR3 has 16 residues. Per germline, CDR1 SNHLY and CDR2 FYNNEI. J gave up 2 bases and V 3 bases, and 7 bases lay outside the gene matches. The DNA for the CDR3 is TGTGCCAGCAGTGAGCGGGAGGGGTGGGAACAAGAGACCCAGTACTTC. Translation: CASSEREGWEQETQYF.

In its sample, this clonotype was seen many times. This rearrangement joins TRBV28 to TRBJ2-7, with TRBD2 matching 13 bases. The CDR3 has 16 amino acids. The trim removed 5 bases at V and 2 bases at J, leaving 6 bases unmatched. The germline V gene has CDR1 MDHEN and CDR2 SYDVKM. CDR3 loop: CASSITSGRDAYEQYF. The CDR3 nucleotides are TGTGCCAGCAGTATCACTAGCGGGAGGGACGCCTACGAGCAGTACTTC.

The J gene is TRBJ2-5, the V gene TRBV14; unclear D gene. Trimming shortened V by 4 bases and J by 1 base, and 10 bases separated the two germline ends. CDR1 SGHDN and CDR2 FVKESK come from the germline V gene. The CDR3 is made up of 14 amino acids. The CDR3 loop reads CASSRRASQETQYF. For the CDR3, the DNA is TGTGCCAGCAGCCGTCGAGCTAGCCAAGAGACCCAGTACTTC. Together with reference TRBV14 and TRBJ2-5, the CDR3 gives the full variable domain: EAGVTQFPSHSVIEKGQTVTLRCDPISGHDNLYWYRRVMGKEIKFLLHFVKESKQDESGMPNNRFLAERTGGTYSTLKVQPAELEDSGVYFCASSRRASQETQYFGPGTRLLVL.

This clonotype occurred many times. The CDR3 nucleotides are TGCAGCGTTACATACAGGGGTTCCTACGAGCAGTACTTC. Encoded protein: CSVTYRGSYEQYF. This chain connects TRBV29-1 to TRBJ2-7; 7 nucleotides align to TRBD1. CDR1 is SQVTM and CDR2 is ANQGSEA in the germline V gene. There are 13 residues in the CDR3. Germline trimming cut 5 bases from V and 1 base from J; bases unmatched to any gene: 5.

This sequence joins TRBV9 and TRBJ2-7, with TRBD2 matching 8 bases. The germline V gene encodes CDR1 SGDLS and CDR2 YYNGEE. J gave up 5 bases and V 0 bases, and 10 bases lay outside the gene matches. The length of the CDR3 is 16 residues. The CDR3 DNA reads TGTGCCAGCAGCGTAGCGGCGGGAGGTTGGGGAAACGAGCAGTACTTC. It is translated as CASSVAAGGWGNEQYF.

Points on this clonotype: This may be a read error, as it is one base from a much larger clone. Given the absence of the conserved phenylalanine or tryptophan at the CDR3 end, a read error is likely. The chain employs TRBV5-5 and TRBJ1-6; maybe TRBD1 (5 bases). The CDR3 has 14 amino acids. V lost 6 bases and J 9 bases, leaving 16 bases between the germline ends. Germline loops: CDR1 SGHKS, CDR2 YYEKEE (reference sequence). This chain's CDR3 is CASTPDGGASPLHS. In nucleotides, the CDR3 is TGTGCCAGCACCCCCGATGGGGGTGCTTCACCCCTCCACTCT.

This clonotype was counted ten times or more. CDR3: CASSLANRGDEQYF. As DNA, the CDR3 is TGTGCCAGCAGCTTAGCCAACAGGGGGGACGAGCAGTACTTC. The chain is built from TRBV7-8 and TRBJ2-7, with 8 bases lining up with TRBD1. With 0 bases clipped from V and 5 bases from J, the junction kept 3 bases outside the gene matches. CDR1 and CDR2 from the germline V gene are SGHVS and FQNEAQ. This CDR3 is built from 14 residues.

This chain uses TRBV19 with TRBJ2-7; 12 nucleotides line up with TRBD1. Germline V CDR1 and CDR2: LNHDA, SQIVND (reference sequence). The CDR3 is 15 amino acids. Trimming took 7 bases from V and 6 from J; bases not matched to a gene: 10. The CDR3 sequence is CASTQLGTGGSEQYF. The CDR3 bases are TGTGCCAGTACTCAGCTGGGGACAGGGGGCTCCGAGCAGTACTTC.